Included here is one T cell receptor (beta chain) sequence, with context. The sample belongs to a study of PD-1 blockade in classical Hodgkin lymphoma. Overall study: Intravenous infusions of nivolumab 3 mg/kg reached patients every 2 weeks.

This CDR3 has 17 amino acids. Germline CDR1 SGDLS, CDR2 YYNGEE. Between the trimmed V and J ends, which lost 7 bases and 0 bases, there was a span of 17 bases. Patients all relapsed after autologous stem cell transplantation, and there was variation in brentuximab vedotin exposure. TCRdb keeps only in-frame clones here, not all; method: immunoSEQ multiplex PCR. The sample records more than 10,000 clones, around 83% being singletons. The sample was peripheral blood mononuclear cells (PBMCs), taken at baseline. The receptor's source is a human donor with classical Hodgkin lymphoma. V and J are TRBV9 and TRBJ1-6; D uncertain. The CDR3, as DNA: TGTGCCAGCGCCCCCAAAAACACTTTCTCCTATAATTCACCCCTCCACTTT. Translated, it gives CASAPKNTFSYNSPLHF.